These 30 T cell receptor beta chains were all obtained from the same sample, sequenced in a study of shared clonotypes between healthy human individuals. The assay was immunoSEQ multiplex PCR, and TCRdb's table has in-frame clones only and misses some. The table lists fewer than 2.5 million clones, 90% to 95% of them singletons. The material sequenced was naive CD4+ T cells from PBMCs. The subset: CD45RA+ positively selected. The receptors derive from a man aged 18 to 29 in good health. Some clones in this sample may be carry-over from other donors' samples.

For this clone: The sample contains more than one DNA sequence encoding this CDR3. The V and J genes are TRBV5-4 and TRBJ2-3; D is unresolved. The ends were cut back, 4 bases at V and 0 bases at J, with 6 bases in the middle. The V gene's germline CDR1 is SGHNT and CDR2 YYREEE (reference sequence). This CDR3 is 13 amino acids long. The CDR3 here is CASSPTSTDTQYF. The DNA of the CDR3 is TGTGCCAGCAGCCCGACCAGCACAGATACGCAGTATTTT.

This chain links TRBV5-1 with TRBJ2-7; 7 bases are shared with TRBD2. This CDR3 is 17 amino acids long. Germline CDR1 reads SGHRS; CDR2 reads YFSETQ. After removal of 1 base from V and 6 bases from J, the junction contained 16 bases not matched to a gene. CDR3 coding DNA: TGCGCCAGCAGCTTGTACCCGGGACCCCCCGGGGAGGGCGAGCAGTACTTC. This sequence encodes CASSLYPGPPGEGEQYF.

The J gene is TRBJ2-7, the V gene TRBV7-9, with D maybe TRBD2 (6 bases). Trimming cost V 1 base and J 5 bases, with 9 bases left between them. This CDR3 is 13 amino acids long. Germline values: CDR1 SEHNR, CDR2 FQNEAQ (reference sequence). The CDR3 spells CASSLDSGDEQYF. As DNA, the CDR3 is TGTGCCAGCAGCTTAGATTCGGGAGACGAGCAGTACTTC.

In this sample, this clone turned up once. V is TRBV28 and J is TRBJ1-1; 7 nucleotides align to TRBD1. From germline, CDR1 is MDHEN and CDR2 SYDVKM. V gave up 7 bases and J gave up 0 bases; unmatched junction bases: 5. The CDR3 is 14 residues long. This CDR3 reads CASTSGGMNTEAFF. The CDR3 bases are TGTGCCAGCACTTCAGGGGGAATGAACACTGAAGCTTTCTTT.

This rearrangement joins TRBV6-5 to TRBJ2-1; D is undetermined. Trimming took 2 bases from V and 5 from J, leaving 13 bases between them. The CDR3 is 15 residues long. Germline V gene sequence: CDR1 MNHEY, CDR2 SVGAGI. The CDR3 DNA sequence: TGTGCCAGCAGTTACAACTACGCACCAAACAATGAGCAGTTCTTC. As protein: CASSYNYAPNNEQFF.

The genes are TRBV5-4 and TRBJ2-7; TRBD2 aligns across 10 bases. Germline-derived CDR1 and CDR2 are SGHNT and YYREEE (reference sequence). Trimming took 3 bases from V and 6 from J; bases not matched to a gene: 6. The CDR3 has 14 residues. This chain's CDR3 is CASSSLAGESEQYF. The CDR3 DNA sequence: TGTGCCAGCAGCTCCCTAGCGGGAGAGAGCGAGCAGTACTTC.

V is TRBV11-2 and J is TRBJ2-3; D unclear. Germline lookup yields CDR1 SGHAT and CDR2 FQNNGV. V was trimmed by 5 bases and J by 3 bases, leaving 18 bases between them. The CDR3 consists of 16 residues. This CDR3 reads CASSPDLGGDTDTQYF. CDR3 coding DNA: TGTGCCAGCAGCCCCGACTTGGGCGGAGATACAGATACGCAGTATTTT.

This clone was detected once. The chain couples TRBV5-6 to TRBJ1-5, with 10 bases lining up with TRBD1. V was pared by 8 bases and J by 0 bases, with 17 bases of the junction left unmatched. CDR3 length equals 19 residues. CDR1 SGHDT and CDR2 YYEEEE come from the germline V gene. CDR3 coding DNA: TGTGCCAGTTTTAAACGCCGGGACAGGGGTCTTTATAGCAATCAGCCCCAGCATTTT. Translating gives CASFKRRDRGLYSNQPQHF.

The chain carries TRBV28 and TRBJ1-2; 7 positions match TRBD1. The CDR3 is made up of 14 amino acids. The V segment lost 7 bases and the J segment 6 bases; nucleotides outside the gene matches: 11. Germline V lookup: CDR1 MDHEN, CDR2 SYDVKM. CDR3 nucleotide sequence: TGTGCCAGCACCCAGGGGGGGAGTCGGCATGGCTACACCTTC. Translation gives CASTQGGSRHGYTF.

The V gene is TRBV9, the J gene TRBJ2-5; 13 positions agree with TRBD2. Germline assignment: CDR1 SGDLS and CDR2 YYNGEE. The trim removed 4 bases at V and 3 bases at J, leaving 3 bases unmatched. The CDR3 spans 15 residues. CDR3 sequence (DNA): TGTGCCAGCAGCCACGGACTAGCGGGAGAAGAGACCCAGTACTTC. Translation: CASSHGLAGEETQYF.

The chain carries TRBV27 and TRBJ2-2, with D tentatively TRBD1 (6 bases). With 1 base removed from V and 5 bases from J, the gap between germline ends came to 11 bases. The CDR3 consists of 15 residues. Germline V gene data show CDR1 as MNHEY and CDR2 as SMNVEV (reference sequence). CDR3 sequence: CASSLLGASTGELFF. The DNA of the CDR3 is TGTGCCAGCAGTTTATTGGGGGCTAGTACCGGGGAGCTGTTTTTT.

The chain has TRBV6-5 and TRBJ2-7; D is tentatively TRBD1 or TRBD2 (5 bases each). This CDR3 region has 12 residues. Germline lookup yields CDR1 MNHEY and CDR2 SVGAGI. Trimming took 2 bases from V and 8 from J, leaving 10 bases between them. For the CDR3, the DNA is TGTGCCAGCAGTTACGGGGGTGGCAAGCAGTACTTC. This gives the protein CASSYGGGKQYF.

The chain uses TRBV5-1 and TRBJ2-1; D is possibly TRBD2 (5 bases). With 6 bases removed from V and 2 bases from J, the gap between germline ends came to 12 bases. The germline CDR1 and CDR2 sequences are SGHRS and YFSETQ. The CDR3 is 14 residues long. The CDR3 DNA reads TGCGCCAGCACCATTACTAGTGCCTACAATGAGCAGTTCTTC. Translated: CASTITSAYNEQFF.

V is TRBV5-1 and J is TRBJ2-5; no definite D call. CDR3 length equals 15 residues. V lost 0 bases and J 1 base, leaving 10 bases between the germline ends. Per germline, CDR1 SGHRS and CDR2 YFSETQ. CDR3 protein: CASSLGPVPQETQYF. DNA for the CDR3: TGCGCCAGCAGCTTGGGCCCGGTACCCCAAGAGACCCAGTACTTC.

The chain employs TRBV10-3 and TRBJ2-4, with unresolved D. This CDR3 spans 13 amino acids. Germline V gives CDR1 ENHRY, CDR2 SYGVKD. The germline V and J ends were trimmed by 6 bases and 8 bases, with 14 bases remaining between them. Here the CDR3 DNA reads TGTGCCATCAGGGACCAGCGCGGTGACATTCAGTACTTC. It encodes CAIRDQRGDIQYF.

The chain has TRBV28 and TRBJ1-4; unclear D gene. The CDR3 runs 16 residues. Between the trimmed V and J ends, which lost 1 base and 4 bases, there was a span of 13 bases. Looked up from germline, CDR1 is MDHEN and CDR2 is SYDVKM. The CDR3 coding sequence is TGTGCCAGCAGTTTATATGCTGCACTTTTTAATGAAAAACTGTTTTTT. As protein: CASSLYAALFNEKLFF. The full variable domain, its missing parts supplied by reference TRBV28 and TRBJ1-4, is DVKVTQSSRYLVKRTGEKVFLECVQDMDHENMFWYRQDPGLGLRLIYFSYDVKMKEKGDIPEGYSVSREKKERFSLILESASTNQTSMYLCASSLYAALFNEKLFFGSGTQLSVL.

The V call is TRBV9, the J call TRBJ1-1; no reliable D call. The CDR3 sequence is 15 residues long. The V and J ends lost 1 base and 0 bases respectively, with 10 bases between them. Germline-derived CDR1 and CDR2 are SGDLS and YYNGEE. CDR3 region: CASSVNSVMNTEAFF. In DNA, the CDR3 is TGTGCCAGCAGCGTAAACAGTGTGATGAACACTGAAGCTTTCTTT.

The chain recombines TRBV10-3 with TRBJ2-7; TRBD2 matches at 9 bases. Germline V lookup: CDR1 ENHRY, CDR2 SYGVKD. V was pared by 1 base and J by 0 bases, with 4 bases of the junction left unmatched. The CDR3 is 16 residues long. In DNA, the CDR3 is TGTGCCATCAGTGAGTGGGGTAGCGGGAGCTCCTACGAGCAGTACTTC. This encodes CAISEWGSGSSYEQYF.

J is TRBJ2-1 and V is TRBV19; 9 bases align to TRBD1. CDR3 length: 14 residues. V lost 6 bases and J lost 8; bases outside the gene matches: 8. Germline CDR1 reads LNHDA; CDR2 reads SQIVND (reference sequence). CDR3 loop: CASRMGQGRHEQFF. The CDR3 nucleotides are TGTGCCAGTAGGATGGGACAGGGAAGACATGAGCAGTTCTTC.

This chain connects TRBV14 to TRBJ2-1; D uncertain. CDR1 is SGHDN, CDR2 FVKESK, per germline. This CDR3 comprises 11 residues. The V gene lost 5 bases and the J gene lost 7 bases, with 6 bases spanning the gap. The CDR3 DNA reads TGTGCCAGCAGCTATCTGAATGAGCAGTTCTTC. This sequence encodes CASSYLNEQFF.

The chain carries TRBV9 and TRBJ1-2; unclear D gene. Germline CDR1 SGDLS, CDR2 YYNGEE. The germline V and J ends were trimmed by 1 base and 4 bases, with 26 bases remaining between them. This CDR3 spans 19 amino acids. Here the CDR3 DNA reads TGTGCCAGCAGCGTACAGAGACGGACTTACCCTAGCGGTGGCTATGGCTACACCTTC. Translated: CASSVQRRTYPSGGYGYTF.

The chain joins TRBV10-1 to TRBJ1-2, with D unclear. The CDR3 consists of 13 residues. Trimming shortened V by 10 bases and J by 4 bases, and 16 bases separated the two germline ends. Germline CDR1 WNHNN, CDR2 SYGVQD (reference sequence). The chain's CDR3 is CATGIAAPYGYTF. In DNA, the CDR3 is TGCGCCACCGGGATTGCGGCTCCCTATGGCTACACCTTC.

This clone was observed once. The sample holds other DNA sequences that translate to the same CDR3. The chain combines TRBV19 with TRBJ2-7, with unresolved D. The germline V gene has CDR1 LNHDA and CDR2 SQIVND (reference sequence). Between the trimmed V and J ends, which lost 4 bases and 0 bases, there was a span of 10 bases. This CDR3 comprises 14 residues. CDR3 sequence: CASSTSLGSYEQYF. CDR3 DNA sequence: TGTGCCAGTAGTACGAGCTTGGGCTCCTACGAGCAGTACTTC.

The chain links TRBV7-9 to TRBJ2-3, with D possibly TRBD2 on 6 matching bases. CDR1 and CDR2 (germline): SEHNR, FQNEAQ (reference sequence). Trimming pared 1 base from V and 1 base from J, leaving 12 bases between. This CDR3 spans 16 amino acids. CDR3 sequence (DNA): TGTGCCAGCAGCTTAGGACTAGGTATCGGCACAGATACGCAGTATTTT. As protein: CASSLGLGIGTDTQYF.

The chain couples TRBV7-2 to TRBJ1-1; TRBD1 is a possible D gene (5 bases). Germline assignment: CDR1 SGHTA and CDR2 FQGNSA. This CDR3 comprises 14 residues. V was clipped by 2 bases and J by 11 bases, with 18 bases between them. This chain's CDR3 is CASSLLGAGKTAFF. The CDR3 bases are TGTGCCAGCAGCTTATTAGGGGCAGGGAAAACTGCTTTCTTT. The whole variable domain, filled in from reference TRBV7-2 and TRBJ1-1, reads GAGVSQSPSNKVTEKGKDVELRCDPISGHTALYWYRQSLGQGLEFLIYFQGNSAPDKSGLPSDRFSAERTGGSVSTLTIQRTQQEDSAVYLCASSLLGAGKTAFFGQGTRLTVV.

The chain is built from TRBV28 and TRBJ2-1; TRBD2 matches at 7 bases. Trimming removed 4 bases from V and 6 bases from J; junction bases left unmatched: 6. The CDR3 has 14 residues. Per germline, CDR1 MDHEN and CDR2 SYDVKM. The CDR3 DNA reads as TGTGCCAGCAGTTCCGCGGGGGAGATCAATGAGCAGTTCTTC. Its translation is CASSSAGEINEQFF.

The CDR3 coding sequence is TGCGCCAGCAGCCAGTTACAGGGGGGTCCCTACGAGCAGTACTTC. Its protein is CASSQLQGGPYEQYF. This chain joins TRBV4-1 and TRBJ2-7; 8 nucleotides align to TRBD1. The CDR3 has 15 residues. Germline V gene sequence: CDR1 MGHRA, CDR2 YSYEKL. Trimming took 3 bases from V and 2 from J; bases not matched to a gene: 6.

J is TRBJ1-4 and V is TRBV21-1; the D segment call TRBD1 is taken from the table without a DNA check. TRBV21-1 is described as a pseudogene. The CDR3 spans 19 residues. The CDR3 loop is CASSKGISGLGAVREKLFF. The CDR3 nucleotides are TGTGCCAGCAGCAAAGGTATTTCAGGGTTGGGGGCGGTTAGAGAAAAACTGTTTTTT.

This sequence joins TRBV28 and TRBJ2-1; TRBD1 matches at 7 bases. The CDR3 extends over 15 amino acids. With V trimmed by 5 bases and J by 7 bases, 11 bases remained unmatched. Germline CDR1 reads MDHEN; CDR2 reads SYDVKM. The CDR3 is CASSRGQLRGNEQFF. The CDR3 DNA follows: TGTGCCAGCAGTCGGGGACAGCTAAGAGGGAATGAGCAGTTCTTC. Supplemented by reference TRBV28 and TRBJ2-1, the full variable domain reads DVKVTQSSRYLVKRTGEKVFLECVQDMDHENMFWYRQDPGLGLRLIYFSYDVKMKEKGDIPEGYSVSREKKERFSLILESASTNQTSMYLCASSRGQLRGNEQFFGPGTRLTVL.

The rearrangement links TRBV5-4 to TRBJ2-7; possibly TRBD2 for D (5 bases). Per germline, CDR1 SGHNT and CDR2 YYREEE (reference sequence). The CDR3 is 15 residues long. The V gene lost 3 bases and the J gene lost 2 bases, with 15 bases spanning the gap. The CDR3 DNA is TGTGCCAGCAGCTCAACGGGGAGCGCGGCCTACGAGCAGTACTTC. Residues: CASSSTGSAAYEQYF.